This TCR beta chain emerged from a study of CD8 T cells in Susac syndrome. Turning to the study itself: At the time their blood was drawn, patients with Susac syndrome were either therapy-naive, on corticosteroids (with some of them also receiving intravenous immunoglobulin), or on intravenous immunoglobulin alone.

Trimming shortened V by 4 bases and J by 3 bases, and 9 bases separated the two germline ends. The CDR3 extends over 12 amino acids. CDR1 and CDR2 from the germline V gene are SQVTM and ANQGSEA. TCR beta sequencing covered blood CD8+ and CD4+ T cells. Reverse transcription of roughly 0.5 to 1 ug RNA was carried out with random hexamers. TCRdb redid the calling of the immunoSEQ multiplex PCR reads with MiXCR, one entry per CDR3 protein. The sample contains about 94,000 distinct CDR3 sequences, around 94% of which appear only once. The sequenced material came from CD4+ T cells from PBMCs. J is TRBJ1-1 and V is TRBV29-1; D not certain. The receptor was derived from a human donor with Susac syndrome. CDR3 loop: CSVVPHDTEAFF. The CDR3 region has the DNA TGCAGCGTTGTCCCGCACGACACTGAAGCTTTCTTT.